These T cell receptor beta chains were read from a single sample in a study of blood T cell repertoires in COVID-19. Assay used: immunoSEQ multiplex PCR; TCRdb lists only in-frame clones, some missing. The sample yields under 200,000 clones, around four fifths seen once. Material for sequencing was peripheral blood. The receptor source for this set is a woman aged 80 or over with COVID-19, enrolled during active disease. CDR3s include the opening cysteine and the closing phenylalanine or tryptophan. D genes are given only for firm matches. Expanded clones get a size class; other rows say once, few or many, or leave the size out.

v_call,clone_size,j_call,d_call,cdr3_aa,cdr3_nt
TRBV6-5,once,TRBJ1-2,NA,CASSSGGASDYGYTF,TGTGCCAGCAGTTCCGGCGGGGCGAGTGACTATGGCTACACCTTC
TRBV13,NA,TRBJ1-1,NA,CASSHPTGEAFF,TGTGCCAGCAGCCACCCGACAGGAGAAGCTTTCTTT
TRBV19,NA,TRBJ2-5,NA,CASSPGTQETQYF,TGTGCCAGTAGTCCCGGGACACAAGAGACCCAGTACTTC
TRBV5-1,NA,TRBJ2-2,TRBD1,CASSSGQDDTGELFF,TGCGCCAGCAGCTCAGGACAGGATGACACCGGGGAGCTGTTTTTT
TRBV5-1,NA,TRBJ1-6,NA,CASRTTGQNNSPLHF,TGCGCCAGCAGAACAACAGGGCAGAATAATTCACCCCTCCACTTT
TRBV5-4,NA,TRBJ2-7,TRBD1,CASSLQGAPYEQYF,TGTGCCAGCAGCCTACAGGGGGCTCCCTACGAGCAGTACTTC
TRBV11-2,NA,TRBJ2-7,NA,CASSLTLQSPYEQYF,TGTGCCAGCAGCTTGACTTTGCAGTCCCCCTACGAGCAGTACTTC
TRBV5-5,NA,TRBJ2-1,NA,CASSFLGTGGEQFF,TGTGCCAGCAGCTTTTTGGGTACGGGTGGTGAGCAGTTCTTC
TRBV6-5,once,TRBJ2-7,NA,CALNRGGSYEQYF,TGTGCCCTAAACCGAGGGGGCTCCTACGAGCAGTACTTC
TRBV5-1,NA,TRBJ2-7,TRBD1,CASSSQTGQVEQYF,TGCGCCAGCAGCTCACAGACAGGGCAAGTCGAGCAGTACTTC
TRBV24-1,NA,TRBJ2-7,NA,CATSDPGEAYEQYF,TGTGCCACCAGTGACCCAGGGGAAGCCTACGAGCAGTACTTC
TRBV6-5,NA,TRBJ1-5,TRBD1,CASDQGAIQPQHF,TGTGCCAGCGACCAGGGGGCGATTCAGCCCCAGCATTTT
TRBV7-9,NA,TRBJ2-5,NA,CASSFGFRVGETQYF,TGTGCCAGCAGCTTCGGGTTTCGTGTAGGAGAGACCCAGTACTTC
TRBV5-4,NA,TRBJ1-4,NA,CASSPEEDWGKLFF,TGTGCCAGCAGCCCCGAGGAGGACTGGGGAAAACTGTTTTTT
TRBV2,NA,TRBJ1-1,NA,CASSRGVAEAFF,TGTGCCAGCAGCCGAGGAGTGGCTGAAGCTTTCTTT
TRBV2,once,TRBJ2-1,NA,CASKLTSEQFF,TGTGCCAGCAAACTGACATCTGAGCAGTTCTTC
TRBV3-1/TRBV3-2,NA,TRBJ1-2,TRBD1,CASSPLPTGGYGYTF,TGTGCCAGCAGCCCTCTCCCAACAGGGGGCTATGGCTACACCTTC
TRBV3-1/TRBV3-2,NA,TRBJ2-3,TRBD2,CASSPPAGTSGGSSDTQYF,TGTGCCAGCAGCCCCCCGGCGGGGACTAGCGGAGGGAGCTCAGATACGCAGTATTTT
TRBV5-1,NA,TRBJ2-3,TRBD2,CASSWVGGSDTDTQYF,TGCGCCAGCAGCTGGGTCGGCGGGAGCGACACAGATACGCAGTATTTT
TRBV28,NA,TRBJ1-5,TRBD1,CASSSGQAGNQPQHF,TGTGCCAGCAGTTCCGGACAGGCCGGGAATCAGCCCCAGCATTTT
TRBV7-9,NA,TRBJ1-4,NA,CASSLALGEKLFF,TGTGCCAGCAGCTTAGCGCTAGGTGAAAAACTGTTTTTT
TRBV28,NA,TRBJ1-1,NA,CASIPAGKTEAFF,TGTGCCAGCATCCCGGCGGGAAAGACAGAAGCTTTCTTT
TRBV7-7,NA,TRBJ2-5,NA,CASSPGEETQYF,TGTGCTAGCAGCCCGGGTGAAGAGACCCAGTACTTC
TRBV5-1,once,TRBJ1-6,NA,CASSLDQGNGSPLHF,TGCGCCAGCAGCTTGGATCAGGGGAACGGATCACCCCTCCACTTT
TRBV29-1,NA,TRBJ2-1,TRBD2,CSASSGILNEQFF,TGCAGCGCTTCTAGCGGCATTTTGAATGAGCAGTTCTTC
TRBV19,NA,TRBJ2-1,TRBD2,CASSIVGLGTRGDYNEQFF,TGTGCCAGTAGTATAGTGGGACTAGGAACGAGGGGGGACTACAATGAGCAGTTCTTC
TRBV5-6,NA,TRBJ1-4,NA,CASSGGTLRDEKLFF,TGTGCCAGCAGCGGGGGGACCCTTAGAGATGAAAAACTGTTTTTT